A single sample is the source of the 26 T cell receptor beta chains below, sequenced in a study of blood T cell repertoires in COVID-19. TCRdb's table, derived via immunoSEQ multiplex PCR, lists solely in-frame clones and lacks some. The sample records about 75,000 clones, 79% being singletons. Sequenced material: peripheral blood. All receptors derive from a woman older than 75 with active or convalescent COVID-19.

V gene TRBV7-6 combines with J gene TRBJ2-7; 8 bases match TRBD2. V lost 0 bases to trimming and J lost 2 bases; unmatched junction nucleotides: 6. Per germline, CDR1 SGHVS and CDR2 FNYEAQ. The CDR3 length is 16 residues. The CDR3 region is CASSLAYSGITYEQYF. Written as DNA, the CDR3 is TGTGCCAGCAGCTTAGCGTATAGCGGGATAACCTACGAGCAGTACTTC. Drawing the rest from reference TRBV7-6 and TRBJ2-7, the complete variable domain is GAGVSQSPRYKVTKRGQDVALRCDPISGHVSLYWYRQALGQGPEFLTYFNYEAQQDKSGLPNDRFSAERPEGSISTLTIQRTEQRDSAMYRCASSLAYSGITYEQYFGPGTRLTVT.

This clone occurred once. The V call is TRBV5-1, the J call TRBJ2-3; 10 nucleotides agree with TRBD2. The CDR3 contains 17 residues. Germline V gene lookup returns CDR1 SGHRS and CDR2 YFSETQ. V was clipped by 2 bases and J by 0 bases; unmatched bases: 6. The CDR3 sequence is CASSLFSGGPSTDTQYF. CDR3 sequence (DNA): TGCGCCAGCAGCTTATTTAGCGGGGGGCCCAGCACAGATACGCAGTATTTT.

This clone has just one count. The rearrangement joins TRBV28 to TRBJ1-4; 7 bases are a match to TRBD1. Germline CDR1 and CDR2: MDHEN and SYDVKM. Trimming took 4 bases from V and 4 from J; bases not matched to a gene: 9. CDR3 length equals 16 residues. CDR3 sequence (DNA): TGTGCCAGCAGTTACACTCTACAGGGGAATAATGAAAAACTGTTTTTT. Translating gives CASSYTLQGNNEKLFF.

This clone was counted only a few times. The CDR3 DNA reads as TGCGCCAGCAGCCAAGCAGACAGGGGGAATGAGCAGTTCTTC. Protein product: CASSQADRGNEQFF. The gene calls are TRBV4-3 and TRBJ2-1; 9 bases are a match to TRBD1. Per the germline V gene, CDR1 is LGHNA and CDR2 is YSLEER. The ends lost 1 base at V and 7 bases at J; junction bases unmatched: 2. CDR3 length equals 14 residues.

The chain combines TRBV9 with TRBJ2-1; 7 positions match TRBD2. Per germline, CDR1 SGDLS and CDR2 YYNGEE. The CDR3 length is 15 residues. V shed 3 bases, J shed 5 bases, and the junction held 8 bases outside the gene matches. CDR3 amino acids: CASSARDYWDNEQFF. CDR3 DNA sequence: TGTGCCAGCAGCGCCCGGGACTACTGGGACAATGAGCAGTTCTTC.

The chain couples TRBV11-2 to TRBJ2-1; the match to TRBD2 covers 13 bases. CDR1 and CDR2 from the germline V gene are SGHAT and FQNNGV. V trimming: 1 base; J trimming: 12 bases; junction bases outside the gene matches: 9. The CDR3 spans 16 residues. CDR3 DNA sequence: TGTGCCAGCAGCTTAGCCAGACTAGCGGGAGGTGGCGGGCAGTTCTTC. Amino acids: CASSLARLAGGGGQFF.

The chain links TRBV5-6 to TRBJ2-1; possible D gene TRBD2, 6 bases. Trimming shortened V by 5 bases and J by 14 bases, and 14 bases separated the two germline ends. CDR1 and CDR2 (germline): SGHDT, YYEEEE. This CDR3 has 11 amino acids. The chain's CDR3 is CASSLAWEEFF. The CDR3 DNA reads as TGTGCCAGCAGTCTTGCCTGGGAGGAGTTCTTC. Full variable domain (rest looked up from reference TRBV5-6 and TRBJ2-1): DAGVTQSPTHLIKTRGQQVTLRCSPKSGHDTVSWYQQALGQGPQFIFQYYEEEERQRGNFPDRFSGHQFPNYSSELNVNALLLGDSALYLCASSLAWEEFFGPGTRLTVL.

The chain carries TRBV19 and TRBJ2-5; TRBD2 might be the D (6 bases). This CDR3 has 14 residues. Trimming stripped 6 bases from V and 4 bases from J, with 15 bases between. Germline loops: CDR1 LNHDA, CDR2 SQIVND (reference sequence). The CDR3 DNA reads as TGTGCCAGTAGGCCCGGGGGAAGAAGAGAGACCCAGTACTTC. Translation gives CASRPGGRRETQYF.

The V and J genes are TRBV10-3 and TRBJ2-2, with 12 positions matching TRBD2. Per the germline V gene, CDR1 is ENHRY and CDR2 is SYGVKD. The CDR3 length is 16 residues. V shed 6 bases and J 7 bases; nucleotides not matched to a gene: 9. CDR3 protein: CAIRTTSGRNLGELFF. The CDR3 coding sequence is TGTGCCATCAGGACCACTAGCGGGAGGAATCTCGGGGAGCTGTTTTTT.

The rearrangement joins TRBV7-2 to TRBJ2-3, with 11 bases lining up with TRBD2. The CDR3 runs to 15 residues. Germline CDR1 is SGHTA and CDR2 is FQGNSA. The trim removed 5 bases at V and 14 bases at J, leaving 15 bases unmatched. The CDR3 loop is CASSPVVQTSGVGYF. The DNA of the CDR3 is TGTGCCAGCAGCCCCGTAGTTCAGACTAGCGGGGTGGGGTATTTT.

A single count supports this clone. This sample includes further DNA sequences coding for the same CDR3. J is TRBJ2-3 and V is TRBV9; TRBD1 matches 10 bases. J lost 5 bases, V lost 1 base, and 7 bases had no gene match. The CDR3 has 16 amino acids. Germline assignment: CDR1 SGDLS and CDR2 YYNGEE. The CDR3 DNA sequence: TGTGCCAGCAGCGTACGTGACAGGGGGCAAGGAGATACGCAGTATTTT. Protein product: CASSVRDRGQGDTQYF.

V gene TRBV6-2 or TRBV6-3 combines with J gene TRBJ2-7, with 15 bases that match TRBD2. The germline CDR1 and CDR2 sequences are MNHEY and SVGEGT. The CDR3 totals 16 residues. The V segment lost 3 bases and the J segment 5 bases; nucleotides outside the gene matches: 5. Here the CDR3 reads CASSYRTSGGENEQYF. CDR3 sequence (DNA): TGTGCCAGCAGTTATCGGACTAGCGGGGGGGAAAACGAGCAGTACTTC.

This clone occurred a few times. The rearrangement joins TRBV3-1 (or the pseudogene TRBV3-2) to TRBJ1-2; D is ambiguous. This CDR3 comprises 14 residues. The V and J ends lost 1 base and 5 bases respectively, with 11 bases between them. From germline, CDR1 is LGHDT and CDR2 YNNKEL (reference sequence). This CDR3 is CASSQGERSYGYTF. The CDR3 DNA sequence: TGTGCCAGCAGCCAAGGGGAGCGTAGTTATGGCTACACCTTC.

The CDR3 nucleotides are TGTGCCAGCAGCCCACGGAGAGGGCCTCTTTATAATGAGCAGTTCTTC. Protein product: CASSPRRGPLYNEQFF. The chain uses TRBV7-3 and TRBJ2-1; tentatively, D is TRBD2 (5 bases). The CDR3 totals 16 residues. CDR1 SGHTA and CDR2 FQGTGA come from the germline V gene. V was shortened by 5 bases and J by 7 bases, with 21 bases between the two germline ends.

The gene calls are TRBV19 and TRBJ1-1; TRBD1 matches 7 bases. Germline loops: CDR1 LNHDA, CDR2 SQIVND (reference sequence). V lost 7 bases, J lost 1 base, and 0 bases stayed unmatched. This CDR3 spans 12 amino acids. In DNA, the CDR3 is TGTGCCAGTACAGGGGGGAACACTGAAGCTTTCTTT. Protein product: CASTGGNTEAFF.

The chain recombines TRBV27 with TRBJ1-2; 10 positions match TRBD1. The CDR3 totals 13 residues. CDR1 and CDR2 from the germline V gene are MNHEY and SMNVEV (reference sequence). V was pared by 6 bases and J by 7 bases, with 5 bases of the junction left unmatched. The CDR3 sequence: CASRYRDRGGYTF. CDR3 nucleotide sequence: TGTGCCAGCAGATACCGGGACAGGGGTGGCTACACCTTC.

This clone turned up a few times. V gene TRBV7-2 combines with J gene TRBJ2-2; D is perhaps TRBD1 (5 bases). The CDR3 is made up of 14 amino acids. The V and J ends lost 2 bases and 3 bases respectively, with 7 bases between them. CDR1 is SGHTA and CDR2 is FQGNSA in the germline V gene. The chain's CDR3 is CASSLWGYTGELFF. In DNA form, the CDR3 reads TGTGCCAGCAGCTTATGGGGCTACACCGGGGAGCTGTTTTTT.

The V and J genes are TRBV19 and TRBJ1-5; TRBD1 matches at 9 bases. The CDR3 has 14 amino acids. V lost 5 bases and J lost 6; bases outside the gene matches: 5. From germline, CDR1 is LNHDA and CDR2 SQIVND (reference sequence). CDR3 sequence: CASSAGTGTQPQHF. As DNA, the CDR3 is TGTGCCAGTAGTGCAGGGACAGGGACTCAGCCCCAGCATTTT.

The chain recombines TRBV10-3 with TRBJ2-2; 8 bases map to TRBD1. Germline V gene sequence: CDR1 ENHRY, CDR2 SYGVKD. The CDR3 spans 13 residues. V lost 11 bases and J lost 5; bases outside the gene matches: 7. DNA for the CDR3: TGTGCCGCCGGACAGGGATTAACCGGGGAGCTGTTTTTT. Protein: CAAGQGLTGELFF.

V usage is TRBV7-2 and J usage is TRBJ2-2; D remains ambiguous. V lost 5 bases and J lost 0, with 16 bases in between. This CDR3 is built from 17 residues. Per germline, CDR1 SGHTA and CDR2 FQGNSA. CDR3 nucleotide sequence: TGTGCCAGCAGCCCCCCACTGACACATTCGAACACCGGGGAGCTGTTTTTT. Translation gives CASSPPLTHSNTGELFF.

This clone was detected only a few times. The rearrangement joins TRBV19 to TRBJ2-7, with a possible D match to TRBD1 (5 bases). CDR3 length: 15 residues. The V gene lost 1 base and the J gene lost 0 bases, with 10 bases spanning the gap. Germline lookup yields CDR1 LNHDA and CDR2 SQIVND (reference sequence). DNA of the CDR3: TGTGCCAGTAGTATAGGACAGCTTCCCTCCTACGAGCAGTACTTC. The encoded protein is CASSIGQLPSYEQYF.

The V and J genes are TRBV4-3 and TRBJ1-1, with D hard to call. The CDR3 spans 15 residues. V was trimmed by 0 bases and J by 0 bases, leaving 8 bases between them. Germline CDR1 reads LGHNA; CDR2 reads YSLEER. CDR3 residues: CASSQDGLLNTEAFF. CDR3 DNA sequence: TGCGCCAGCAGCCAAGATGGGCTGTTGAACACTGAAGCTTTCTTT.

In nucleotides, the CDR3 is TGCGCCAGCAGCCAAGTCGGGGCGGGACAGCGGGGGAATACGCAGTATTTT. Translation: CASSQVGAGQRGNTQYF. The chain combines TRBV4-1 with TRBJ2-3, with D perhaps TRBD2 (8 bases). Per the germline V gene, CDR1 is MGHRA and CDR2 is YSYEKL. The CDR3 runs 17 residues. The germline V and J ends were trimmed by 1 base and 7 bases, with 21 bases remaining between them.

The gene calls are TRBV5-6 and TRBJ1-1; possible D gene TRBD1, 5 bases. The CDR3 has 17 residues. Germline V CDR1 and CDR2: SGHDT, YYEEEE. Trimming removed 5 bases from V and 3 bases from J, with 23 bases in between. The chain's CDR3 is CASSPGPGGLYDTEAFF. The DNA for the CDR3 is TGTGCCAGCAGTCCCGGGCCGGGGGGTTTGTATGACACTGAAGCTTTCTTT.

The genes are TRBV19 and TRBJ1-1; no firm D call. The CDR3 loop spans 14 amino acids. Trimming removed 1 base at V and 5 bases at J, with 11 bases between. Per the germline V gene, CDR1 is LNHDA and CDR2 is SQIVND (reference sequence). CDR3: CASSIVSERTEAFF. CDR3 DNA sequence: TGTGCCAGTAGTATAGTAAGCGAGAGGACTGAAGCTTTCTTT.

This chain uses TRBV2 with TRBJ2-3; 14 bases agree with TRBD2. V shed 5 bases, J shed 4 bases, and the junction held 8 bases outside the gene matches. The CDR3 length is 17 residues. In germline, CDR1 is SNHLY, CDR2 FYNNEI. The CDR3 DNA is TGTGCCAGCAGTAGCGAGGGACTAGCGGGAGACGCAGATACGCAGTATTTT. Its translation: CASSSEGLAGDADTQYF. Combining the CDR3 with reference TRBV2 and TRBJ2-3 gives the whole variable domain EPEVTQTPSHQVTQMGQEVILRCVPISNHLYFYWYRQILGQKVEFLVSFYNNEISEKSEIFDDQFSVERPDGSNFTLKIRSTKLEDSAMYFCASSSEGLAGDADTQYFGPGTRLTVL.